This TCR beta chain emerged from a study of blood T cell repertoires in COVID-19. Whole-study context: Sites across the United States, Italy and Spain contributed samples from acute and convalescent COVID-19.

Profiling relied on immunoSEQ multiplex PCR, and the TCRdb table lists in-frame clones only, not all of them. Of roughly 480,000 clones in the sample, 80% to 90% were seen once. The CDR3 is 15 amino acids. CDR1 is KGHDR, CDR2 SFDVKD, per germline. The V and J ends lost 4 bases and 6 bases, in that order; junction bases with no gene match: 4. It was during active infection that Seattle patients were enrolled and then longitudinally followed. This TCR derives from a young man with COVID-19, enrolled during active disease. The source material was peripheral blood. The V gene is TRBV24-1, the J gene TRBJ2-1; TRBD2 matches at 11 bases. This chain's CDR3 is CATSDPTSGSNEQFF. The CDR3 nucleotides are TGTGCCACCAGTGACCCTACTAGCGGGAGCAATGAGCAGTTCTTC.